The clone carrying this T cell receptor beta chain was observed at least ten times. Its specificity is unknown. V lost 4 bases to trimming and J lost 0 bases, with 6 bases between them. The CDR3 covers 13 residues. Uncontrolled infections, other autoimmune diseases, pregnancy or lactation led to exclusion of patients. What was amplified from RNA transcripts were TCR beta CDR3 regions. The primer set for the first-round RT-PCR of the TCR CDR3 was HTBI. TCRdb reprocessed the multiplex PCR reads via MiXCR and lists one record per CDR3 protein. The sample has hundreds of thousands of distinct CDR3 sequences; 45% are singletons. This entry comes from a study of T cells in Graves' hyperthyroidism and ophthalmopathy. Broader study findings: The model forecast ophthalmopathy, anticipating it by a median around 6.4 months before onset. In blood, most of the thyroid clonotypes expanded above 0.001 were also present.

The genes are TRBV12-3 or TRBV12-4 and TRBJ1-2; weak D call: TRBD1 (5 bases). This sequence originates from an adult man with Graves' disease, either hyperthyroidism or ophthalmopathy (not recorded which). The sample consisted of peripheral blood or thyroid tissue (not recorded which). DNA of the CDR3: TGTGCCAGCAGTTCAGGGACTAACTATGGCTACACCTTC. It yields the protein CASSSGTNYGYTF.